These T cell receptor beta chains were read from a single sample in a study of shared clonotypes between healthy human individuals. Sequencing used immunoSEQ multiplex PCR; TCRdb keeps in-frame clones, though not all of them. The repertoire consists of a few million clones, with roughly nine tenths occurring once and the leading ten covering roughly 0.13%. The sequenced sample consisted of naive CD4+ T cells sorted from blood. Receptors were obtained from a man between 18 and 35 years old in good health. Both conserved end residues are part of each CDR3. The D gene is left open where the match is weak. Clone size is not always given. Where it is, it says once, few, many or a class for expanded clones.

V gene	clone size	D gene	J gene	CDR3 DNA	CDR3 protein
TRBV11-1	NA	TRBD2	TRBJ2-1	TGTGCCAGCAGCTTAGGACTAGCGGGACACAATGAGCAGTTCTTC	CASSLGLAGHNEQFF
TRBV27	NA	TRBD1	TRBJ1-6	TGTGCCAGCAGTTCAGACAGGGGGCTGAGTTCACCCCTCCACTTT	CASSSDRGLSSPLHF
TRBV18	NA	NA	TRBJ1-6	TGTGCCAGCTCACCAGGAGGGTTAGAGAATTCACCCCTCCACTTT	CASSPGGLENSPLHF
TRBV19	NA	NA	TRBJ2-7	TGTGCCAGTAGTATTGGGAGTACCTACGAGCAGTACTTC	CASSIGSTYEQYF
TRBV6-4	NA	NA	TRBJ2-7	TGTGCCAGCAGTGTGGTGGGGTCTTACGAGCAGTACTTC	CASSVVGSYEQYF
TRBV12-2	NA	NA	TRBJ2-5	TGTGCAAGTCGCTTAGGGGGCATAAAGTTGGGGACCCAGTACTTC	CASRLGGIKLGTQYF
TRBV19	NA	TRBD1	TRBJ1-1	TGTGCCAGTAGTCCCAGGGGACAGGGGGCGGGCACTGAAGCTTTCTTT	CASSPRGQGAGTEAFF
TRBV30	NA	NA	TRBJ2-3	TGTGCCTGGGCTAGGGGCCTCGATACGCAGTATTTT	CAWARGLDTQYF
TRBV10-3	NA	TRBD1	TRBJ2-2	TGTGCCATCACCGATCTACAGGGGGCGTCGAACACCGGGGAGCTGTTTTTT	CAITDLQGASNTGELFF
TRBV7-9	NA	NA	TRBJ2-2	TGTGCCAGCAGCTTACCCAACATTATCGGCTACTCGAACACCGGGGAGCTGTTTTTT	CASSLPNIIGYSNTGELFF
TRBV6-5	NA	NA	TRBJ1-2	TGTGCCAGCAGCCCGACAGGTTTCTATGGCTACACCTTC	CASSPTGFYGYTF
TRBV7-8	NA	NA	TRBJ2-5	TGTGCCAGCAGCGGATCGACTAGGGGCGAGACCCAGTACTTC	CASSGSTRGETQYF
TRBV18	NA	NA	TRBJ2-3	TGTGCCAGCTCACCACGTCCCCAAGATACGCAGTATTTT	CASSPRPQDTQYF
TRBV16	NA	TRBD1	TRBJ2-7	TGTGCCAGCAGCCAATGGGACAGACTCTACGAGCAGTACTTC	CASSQWDRLYEQYF
TRBV6-6	NA	TRBD2	TRBJ2-7	TGTGCCAGCAGGGGACTAGCGACGGACGAGCAGTACTTC	CASRGLATDEQYF
TRBV15	NA	NA	TRBJ2-7	TGTGCCACCAGCAGAAGGTTGGTTCACGAGCAGTACTTC	CATSRRLVHEQYF
TRBV6-6	once	NA	TRBJ1-4	TGTGCCAGCAGTCCCGGGGGGGGCGTTAATGAAAAACTGTTTTTT	CASSPGGGVNEKLFF
TRBV27	NA	NA	TRBJ1-1	TGTGCCAGCAGATCGGGACACCTGAACACTGAAGCTTTCTTT	CASRSGHLNTEAFF
TRBV21-1	NA	NA	TRBJ2-5	TGTGCCAGCTTGGGACTCCAAGAGACCCAGTACTTC	CASLGLQETQYF
TRBV10-3	NA	TRBD2	TRBJ2-5	TGTGCCATCAGTGAGACCATTGCGGGAGGTGACTTGGGGGAGACCCAGTACTTC	CAISETIAGGDLGETQYF
TRBV19	NA	TRBD1	TRBJ1-2	TGTGCCAGTAACAGGGGGATCGCTAACTATGGCTACACCTTC	CASNRGIANYGYTF
TRBV5-1	NA	TRBD1	TRBJ2-7	TGCGCCAGCAGCTTGGATCTCGGGACAGGGGTATACGAGCAGTACTTC	CASSLDLGTGVYEQYF
TRBV28	NA	TRBD1	TRBJ2-7	TGTGCCAGCAGTTTGGAAGGGACAGGCTCCTACGAGCAGTACTTC	CASSLEGTGSYEQYF
TRBV15	NA	TRBD2	TRBJ2-1	TGTGCCACCAGCAGAGATCCTAGCGGCTACAATGAGCAGTTCTTC	CATSRDPSGYNEQFF
TRBV6-6	NA	NA	TRBJ2-7	TGTGCCAGCGGTTTTAGGTCCGCATCCTACGAGCAGTACTTC	CASGFRSASYEQYF
TRBV6-5	NA	TRBD2	TRBJ2-3	TGTGCCACCATGACTAGCGGGGGCCAACTTTATACGCAGTATTTT	CATMTSGGQLYTQYF
TRBV5-4	NA	NA	TRBJ1-2	TGTGCCAGCAGCTTGGACGGACCATATGGCTACACCTTC	CASSLDGPYGYTF
TRBV10-3	NA	TRBD2	TRBJ2-5	TGTGCCATCAGTGAGTCGGGACTAGTTATGGAGACCCAGTACTTC	CAISESGLVMETQYF
TRBV6-5	NA	NA	TRBJ2-7	TGTGCCAGCAGTTACCTTGGACAGCCGTACGAGCAGTACTTC	CASSYLGQPYEQYF